This T cell receptor beta chain derives from a study of cytomegalovirus exposure and HLA in healthy donors. Germline lookup yields CDR1 MNHNS and CDR2 SASEGT. CDR3 length equals 16 residues. Trimming removed 2 bases from V and 6 bases from J; junction bases left unmatched: 6. This clone was observed a single time. Profiled with immunoSEQ multiplex PCR; TCRdb holds only in-frame clones, not every one. This table holds tens of thousands of clones, roughly 93% found once. Material for sequencing was PBMCs. The rearrangement uses TRBV6-1 and TRBJ1-6; 8 bases fit TRBD1. This sequence originates from a woman aged 18-35 years in good health and CMV-seropositive. CDR3 region: CASSERSRGLNSPLHF. The DNA of the CDR3 is TGTGCCAGCAGTGAACGTAGCAGGGGGCTTAATTCACCCCTCCACTTT.